This paragraph covers one TCR beta chain sequence. The antigen is unknown. The data were taken from a study of T cells after posttransplantation cyclophosphamide. Overall study findings and caveats: Donor CD8+ memory clones often dominated recipient blood repertoires at later times. After PTCy, TRB diversity resembled that of CNI/methotrexate controls. Tissue-infiltrating T cells from skin or gut overlapped little with blood T cells.

The V gene's germline CDR1 is SGDLS and CDR2 YYNGEE. CDR3 length: 16 residues. V dropped 2 bases and J dropped 3 bases, with 17 bases sitting between them. A marrow graft followed busulfan-fludarabine conditioning, with cyclophosphamide on days +3 and +4. Data came from immunoSEQ multiplex PCR; TCRdb stores just in-frame clones and leaves some out. The data show fewer than 13,000 clones, with about four fifths seen just once and approximately 5.1% held by the top ten. The sequences come from PBMCs, collected after allogeneic stem cell transplant with posttransplant cyclophosphamide. The chain has TRBV9 and TRBJ1-1, with a tentative D call TRBD1 (5 bases). The clonotype was recovered from a female patient aged 45-60 years who received an allogeneic stem cell transplant from a related donor, was CMV-positive, and had no GVHD. Some T cells may be transferred from the graft donor. This chain's CDR3 is CASSVSTGLLDTEAFF. The CDR3 bases are TGTGCCAGCAGCGTTAGCACGGGACTCCTAGACACTGAAGCTTTCTTT. Drawing the rest from reference TRBV9 and TRBJ1-1, the complete variable domain is DSGVTQTPKHLITATGQRVTLRCSPRSGDLSVYWYQQSLDQGLQFLIQYYNGEERAKGNILERFSAQQFPDLHSELNLSSLELGDSALYFCASSVSTGLLDTEAFFGQGTRLTVV.